The entry below gives a single T cell receptor beta chain sequence along with its context. Germline values: CDR1 SGHVS, CDR2 FQNEAQ. The CDR3 has 14 amino acids. V was cut by 2 bases and J by 6 bases, with 12 bases left in between. The entry originates in a study of shared T cell receptors in the human thymus. Repertoires were generated with immunoSEQ multiplex PCR, while TCRdb's copy carries only in-frame clones and drops some. The repertoire holds hundreds of thousands of clones, with approximately 89% as singletons. These data also formed part of another study, on human thymus T cells.

The sequenced sample was thymocytes. V and J are TRBV7-8 and TRBJ2-3; D perhaps matches TRBD2 (6 bases). This sequence was found in a boy less than two years old with a congenital heart defect. In DNA, the CDR3 is TGTGCCAGCAGCTTAACGGGAGTCTGGGATACGCAGTATTTT. It yields the protein CASSLTGVWDTQYF.